What follows describes a single T cell receptor beta chain. This sample is part of a study of CD8 T cells in acute hepatitis C reinfection. Time point described: naive CD8 control sorted from an acute-time-point sample. TCRdb's table, derived via immunoSEQ multiplex PCR, lists solely in-frame clones and lacks some. The repertoire consists of tens of thousands of clones, with approximately 83% occurring once and the leading ten covering around 9.9%. The receptor's source is a woman younger than 30 who spontaneously cleared hepatitis C infection. The material sequenced was naive CD8+ T cells from PBMCs.

CDR3 sequence: CASSTGLALDTQYF. As DNA, the CDR3 is TGCGCCAGCAGTACAGGACTAGCGTTAGATACGCAGTATTTT. The chain uses TRBV10-1 and TRBJ2-3; 9 bases are a match to TRBD2. Germline assignment: CDR1 WNHNN and CDR2 SYGVQD (reference sequence). The CDR3 has 14 residues. The trim removed 5 bases at V and 5 bases at J, leaving 5 bases unmatched.